Listed below are T cell receptor beta chains from one sample, sequenced in a study of a mutant IDH1 vaccine in newly diagnosed glioma. No antigen has been assigned to these receptors. TCRdb's copy holds only in-frame clones and misses some; the assay was immunoSEQ multiplex PCR. The data contain about 69,000 clones, around 84% of them singletons. Sequences were derived from PBMCs, sampled from a glioma patient whose treatment included an IDH1 peptide vaccine. These receptors all come from a man aged 25-45 years with glioma. CDR3s include the opening cysteine and the closing phenylalanine or tryptophan. The order of the fields is clone size, V gene, J gene, D gene, CDR3 protein, CDR3 DNA. A D gene is named only where the DNA matches it firmly. Clone size appears in some rows only: once, few, many, or a class for an expanded clone.

clone size: -; V gene: TRBV11-3; J gene: TRBJ2-3; D gene: TRBD2; CDR3 protein: CASSLDSSGGRRYF; CDR3 DNA: TGTGCCAGCAGCTTAGATAGTTCGGGAGGGCGCCGGTATTTT
clone size: few; V gene: TRBV6-1; J gene: TRBJ2-4; D gene: TRBD1; CDR3 protein: CASSGGRQGFIQYF; CDR3 DNA: TGTGCCAGCAGTGGGGGGCGACAGGGGTTCATTCAGTACTTC
clone size: -; V gene: TRBV7-9; J gene: TRBJ1-4; D gene: -; CDR3 protein: CASSLLRGGGNEKLFF; CDR3 DNA: TGTGCCAGCAGCCTCCTCCGCGGGGGCGGGAATGAAAAACTGTTTTTT
clone size: -; V gene: TRBV19; J gene: TRBJ1-4; D gene: TRBD1; CDR3 protein: CASSRQGNNEKLFF; CDR3 DNA: TGTGCCAGTAGCAGACAGGGCAATAATGAAAAACTGTTTTTT
clone size: -; V gene: TRBV5-1; J gene: TRBJ2-5; D gene: -; CDR3 protein: CASKVGRTQETQYF; CDR3 DNA: TGCGCCAGCAAGGTAGGACGGACCCAAGAGACCCAGTACTTC
clone size: -; V gene: TRBV9; J gene: TRBJ2-5; D gene: -; CDR3 protein: CASSPGLSRETQYF; CDR3 DNA: TGTGCCAGCAGCCCGGGACTCTCGAGGGAGACCCAGTACTTC
clone size: -; V gene: TRBV19; J gene: TRBJ2-3; D gene: -; CDR3 protein: CASSISDTQYF; CDR3 DNA: TGTGCCAGTAGTATATCAGATACGCAGTATTTT
clone size: -; V gene: TRBV7-2; J gene: TRBJ2-6; D gene: -; CDR3 protein: CASRTTGTPGANVLTF; CDR3 DNA: TGTGCCAGCAGAACTACAGGGACCCCTGGGGCCAACGTCCTGACTTTC
clone size: -; V gene: TRBV27; J gene: TRBJ1-2; D gene: TRBD1; CDR3 protein: CASTSSRDSPNGYTF; CDR3 DNA: TGTGCCAGCACTTCCTCGAGGGACAGCCCAAATGGCTACACCTTC
clone size: -; V gene: TRBV21-1; J gene: TRBJ1-2; D gene: -; CDR3 protein: CASSAEGSYTF; CDR3 DNA: TGTGCCAGCTCCGCCGAGGGAAGCTACACCTTC
clone size: -; V gene: TRBV10-1; J gene: TRBJ1-6; D gene: -; CDR3 protein: CASSEYAFFGGRNSPLHF; CDR3 DNA: TGCGCCAGCAGTGAATACGCTTTTTTCGGGGGTCGAAATTCACCCCTCCACTTT
clone size: -; V gene: TRBV6-1; J gene: TRBJ1-2; D gene: TRBD1; CDR3 protein: CASSEVQGANGYTF; CDR3 DNA: TGTGCCAGCAGTGAAGTACAGGGGGCAAATGGCTACACCTTC
clone size: -; V gene: TRBV28; J gene: TRBJ2-7; D gene: TRBD1; CDR3 protein: CASSLGQGHAYEQYF; CDR3 DNA: TGTGCCAGCAGCCTCGGACAGGGGCATGCCTACGAGCAGTACTTC
clone size: -; V gene: TRBV4-2; J gene: TRBJ2-7; D gene: -; CDR3 protein: CASSQGRQYYEQYF; CDR3 DNA: TGTGCCAGCAGCCAAGGACGGCAGTACTACGAGCAGTACTTC
clone size: -; V gene: TRBV4-3; J gene: TRBJ1-4; D gene: -; CDR3 protein: CASSQGRAEKLFF; CDR3 DNA: TGCGCCAGCAGCCAAGGACGTGCTGAAAAACTGTTTTTT
clone size: -; V gene: TRBV28; J gene: TRBJ2-2; D gene: -; CDR3 protein: CASSLRDSNTGELFF; CDR3 DNA: TGTGCCAGCAGTCTCCGGGACTCCAACACCGGGGAGCTGTTTTTT
clone size: -; V gene: TRBV16; J gene: TRBJ2-7; D gene: -; CDR3 protein: CASSQGIRSAYEQYF; CDR3 DNA: TGTGCCAGCAGCCAAGGTATTCGTAGCGCCTACGAGCAGTACTTC
clone size: -; V gene: TRBV28; J gene: TRBJ2-1; D gene: TRBD1; CDR3 protein: CASNLGQGNEQFF; CDR3 DNA: TGTGCCAGCAACCTCGGACAGGGCAATGAGCAGTTCTTC
clone size: -; V gene: TRBV29-1; J gene: TRBJ1-2; D gene: -; CDR3 protein: CSARQAEGDYGYTF; CDR3 DNA: TGCAGCGCCCGACAAGCCGAAGGGGACTATGGCTACACCTTC
clone size: -; V gene: TRBV2; J gene: TRBJ1-2; D gene: -; CDR3 protein: CASQTQNYGYTF; CDR3 DNA: TGTGCCAGCCAAACACAAAACTATGGCTACACCTTC
clone size: -; V gene: TRBV14; J gene: TRBJ2-5; D gene: -; CDR3 protein: CASSGGFETQYF; CDR3 DNA: TGTGCCAGCAGCGGCGGGTTCGAGACCCAGTACTTC
clone size: -; V gene: TRBV5-1; J gene: TRBJ1-4; D gene: -; CDR3 protein: CASSLAERVYATNEKLFF; CDR3 DNA: TGCGCCAGCAGCTTGGCCGAAAGGGTCTATGCAACTAATGAAAAACTGTTTTTT
clone size: -; V gene: TRBV9; J gene: TRBJ2-1; D gene: -; CDR3 protein: CASSEGGGLQAAEFF; CDR3 DNA: TGTGCCAGCAGCGAGGGGGGCGGACTCCAGGCCGCGGAGTTCTTC
clone size: -; V gene: TRBV9; J gene: TRBJ2-2; D gene: -; CDR3 protein: CASSVKGHTGELFF; CDR3 DNA: TGTGCCAGCAGCGTAAAAGGGCATACCGGGGAGCTGTTTTTT
clone size: -; V gene: TRBV2; J gene: TRBJ1-2; D gene: -; CDR3 protein: CASSSVGTLGGYTF; CDR3 DNA: TGTGCCAGCAGCTCCGTCGGGACTTTGGGTGGCTACACCTTC
clone size: -; V gene: TRBV21-1; J gene: TRBJ2-7; D gene: -; CDR3 protein: CASSKAPGQLSYEQYF; CDR3 DNA: TGTGCCAGCAGCAAAGCCCCCGGACAGCTTTCCTACGAGCAGTACTTC
clone size: -; V gene: TRBV29-1; J gene: TRBJ2-7; D gene: -; CDR3 protein: CSYRDGTYEQYF; CDR3 DNA: TGCAGCTACAGGGACGGTACCTACGAGCAGTACTTC
clone size: -; V gene: TRBV30; J gene: TRBJ1-2; D gene: TRBD1; CDR3 protein: CAWDGQGRGYTF; CDR3 DNA: TGTGCCTGGGATGGACAGGGGAGAGGCTACACCTTC
clone size: few; V gene: TRBV19; J gene: TRBJ2-7; D gene: TRBD2; CDR3 protein: CASSIGPAGAYEQYF; CDR3 DNA: TGTGCCAGTAGTATAGGACCAGCGGGGGCCTACGAGCAGTACTTC
clone size: once; V gene: TRBV28; J gene: TRBJ1-2; D gene: -; CDR3 protein: CASSPAFGRFSNYGYTF; CDR3 DNA: TGTGCCAGCAGTCCTGCCTTTGGGCGATTTTCAAACTATGGCTACACCTTC
clone size: -; V gene: TRBV7-9; J gene: TRBJ2-7; D gene: TRBD1; CDR3 protein: CASSLGQGGEQYF; CDR3 DNA: TGTGCCAGCAGCCTGGGACAGGGAGGCGAGCAGTACTTC
clone size: few; V gene: TRBV29-1; J gene: TRBJ2-7; D gene: TRBD1; CDR3 protein: CSVKGIGQGLSYEQYF; CDR3 DNA: TGCAGCGTTAAAGGAATAGGACAGGGCCTGTCCTACGAGCAGTACTTC
clone size: -; V gene: TRBV7-9; J gene: TRBJ2-3; D gene: -; CDR3 protein: CASSFQGIADTQYF; CDR3 DNA: TGTGCCAGCAGCTTTCAGGGGATCGCAGATACGCAGTATTTT
clone size: -; V gene: TRBV6-5; J gene: TRBJ1-3; D gene: -; CDR3 protein: CASSPAMGGGNTIYF; CDR3 DNA: TGTGCCAGCAGCCCGGCGATGGGGGGTGGAAACACCATATATTTT
clone size: -; V gene: TRBV7-9; J gene: TRBJ2-7; D gene: -; CDR3 protein: CASSSGQSPYEQYF; CDR3 DNA: TGTGCCAGCAGCTCAGGACAGTCTCCCTACGAGCAGTACTTC
clone size: -; V gene: TRBV5-1; J gene: TRBJ1-5; D gene: -; CDR3 protein: CASSLFGSSNQPQHF; CDR3 DNA: TGCGCCAGCAGCTTGTTCGGCAGTAGCAATCAGCCCCAGCATTTT
clone size: -; V gene: TRBV18; J gene: TRBJ1-1; D gene: -; CDR3 protein: CASSPQGLNTEAFF; CDR3 DNA: TGTGCCAGCTCCCCGCAGGGGCTGAACACTGAAGCTTTCTTT
clone size: -; V gene: TRBV6-5; J gene: TRBJ1-2; D gene: -; CDR3 protein: CASTPAANQNYGYTF; CDR3 DNA: TGTGCCAGCACGCCGGCAGCTAACCAAAACTATGGCTACACCTTC
clone size: -; V gene: TRBV10-1; J gene: TRBJ2-1; D gene: TRBD2; CDR3 protein: CASSGGEGTSDSEQFF; CDR3 DNA: TGCGCCAGCAGTGGCGGGGAGGGGACTAGCGATAGTGAGCAGTTCTTC
clone size: -; V gene: TRBV5-1; J gene: TRBJ1-4; D gene: -; CDR3 protein: CASSSAGAVNEKLFF; CDR3 DNA: TGCGCCAGCAGCTCGGCCGGGGCAGTGAACGAAAAACTGTTTTTT
clone size: once; V gene: TRBV4-1; J gene: TRBJ1-2; D gene: TRBD1; CDR3 protein: CASSQVLTGVYGYTF; CDR3 DNA: TGCGCCAGCAGCCAAGTTCTAACAGGGGTTTATGGCTACACCTTC
clone size: -; V gene: TRBV18; J gene: TRBJ1-2; D gene: -; CDR3 protein: CASSLRGASPNYGYTF; CDR3 DNA: TGTGCCAGCTCACTCCGCGGGGCTTCCCCTAACTATGGCTACACCTTC
clone size: -; V gene: TRBV18; J gene: TRBJ1-2; D gene: -; CDR3 protein: CASSLGRTADYGYTF; CDR3 DNA: TGTGCCAGCTCACTCGGGCGGACAGCGGACTATGGCTACACCTTC
clone size: -; V gene: TRBV7-6; J gene: TRBJ2-3; D gene: -; CDR3 protein: CASSLEQGYSTDTQYF; CDR3 DNA: TGTGCCAGCAGCTTAGAACAGGGTTATAGCACAGATACGCAGTATTTT
clone size: few; V gene: TRBV2; J gene: TRBJ1-1; D gene: -; CDR3 protein: CASSEGMNTEAFF; CDR3 DNA: TGTGCCAGCAGTGAAGGGATGAACACTGAAGCTTTCTTT